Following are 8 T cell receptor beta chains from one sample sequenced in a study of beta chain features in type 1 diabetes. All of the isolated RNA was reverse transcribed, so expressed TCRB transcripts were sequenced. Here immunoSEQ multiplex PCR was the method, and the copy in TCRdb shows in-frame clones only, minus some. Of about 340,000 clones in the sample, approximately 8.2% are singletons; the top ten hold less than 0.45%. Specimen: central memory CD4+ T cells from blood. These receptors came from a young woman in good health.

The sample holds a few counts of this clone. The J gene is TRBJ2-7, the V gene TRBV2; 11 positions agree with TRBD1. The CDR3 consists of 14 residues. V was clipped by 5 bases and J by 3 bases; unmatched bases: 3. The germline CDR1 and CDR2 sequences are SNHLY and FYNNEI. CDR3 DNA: TGTGCCAGCAGTCTCGGGACAGGGGGCTACGAGCAGTACTTC. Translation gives CASSLGTGGYEQYF.

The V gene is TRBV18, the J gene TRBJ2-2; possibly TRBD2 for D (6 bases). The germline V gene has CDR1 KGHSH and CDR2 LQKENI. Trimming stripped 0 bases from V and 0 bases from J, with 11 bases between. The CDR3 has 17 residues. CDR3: CASSPPVAGSNTGELFF. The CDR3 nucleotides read TGTGCCAGCTCACCACCAGTTGCGGGATCGAACACCGGGGAGCTGTTTTTT.

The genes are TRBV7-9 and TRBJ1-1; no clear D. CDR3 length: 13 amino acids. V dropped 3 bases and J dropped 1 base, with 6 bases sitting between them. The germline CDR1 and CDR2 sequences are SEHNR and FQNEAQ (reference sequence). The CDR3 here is CASSLYENTEAFF. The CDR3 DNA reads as TGTGCCAGCAGCTTGTATGAGAACACTGAAGCTTTCTTT.

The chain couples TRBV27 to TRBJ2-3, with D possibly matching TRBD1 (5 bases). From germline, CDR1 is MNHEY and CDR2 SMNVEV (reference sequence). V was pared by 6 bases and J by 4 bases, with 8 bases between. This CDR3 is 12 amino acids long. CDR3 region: CASSPQADTQYF. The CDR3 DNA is TGTGCCAGCAGCCCACAGGCAGATACGCAGTATTTT.

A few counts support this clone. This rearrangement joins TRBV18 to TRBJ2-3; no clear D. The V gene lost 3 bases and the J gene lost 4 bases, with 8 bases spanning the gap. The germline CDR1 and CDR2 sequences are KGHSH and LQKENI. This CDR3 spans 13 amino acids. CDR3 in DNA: TGTGCCAGCTCACCTTACGAGGCAGATACGCAGTATTTT. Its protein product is CASSPYEADTQYF.

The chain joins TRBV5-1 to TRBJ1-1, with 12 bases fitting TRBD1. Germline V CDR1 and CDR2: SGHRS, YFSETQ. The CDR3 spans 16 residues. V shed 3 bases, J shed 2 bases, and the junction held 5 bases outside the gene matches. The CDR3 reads CASSWGQGARNTEAFF. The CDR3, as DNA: TGCGCCAGCAGCTGGGGACAGGGGGCAAGAAACACTGAAGCTTTCTTT.

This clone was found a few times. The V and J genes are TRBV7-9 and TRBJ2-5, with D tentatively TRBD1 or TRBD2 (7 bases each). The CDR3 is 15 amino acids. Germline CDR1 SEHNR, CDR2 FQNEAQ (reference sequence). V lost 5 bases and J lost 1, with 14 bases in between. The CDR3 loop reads CASSPGRGGQETQYF. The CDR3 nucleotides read TGTGCCAGCAGCCCGGGCAGGGGGGGCCAAGAGACCCAGTACTTC. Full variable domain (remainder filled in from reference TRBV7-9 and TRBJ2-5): DTGVSQNPRHKITKRGQNVTFRCDPISEHNRLYWYRQTLGQGPEFLTYFQNEAQLEKSRLLSDRFSAERPKGSFSTLEIQRTEQGDSAMYLCASSPGRGGQETQYFGPGTRLLVL.

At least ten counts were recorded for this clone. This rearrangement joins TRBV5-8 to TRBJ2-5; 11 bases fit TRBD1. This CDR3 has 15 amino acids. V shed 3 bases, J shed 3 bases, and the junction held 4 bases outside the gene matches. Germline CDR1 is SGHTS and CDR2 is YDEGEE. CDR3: CASSSRTGGEETQYF. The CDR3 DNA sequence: TGTGCCAGCAGCTCAAGGACAGGGGGCGAAGAGACCCAGTACTTC.